This T cell receptor beta chain was captured by sequencing in a study of blood T cell repertoires in COVID-19. Study context: Samples came from the United States, Italy and Spain, spanning acute and convalescent COVID-19. PBMCs, B-cell-depleted T cells, or T cells were the source of the cDNA or gDNA that made up the material.

Trimming removed 4 bases from V and 7 bases from J, with 6 bases in between. The CDR3 length is 11 residues. As processed by the authors: Cell counts per sample came from amplifying reference gene primers. The table came from immunoSEQ multiplex PCR; TCRdb's copy has only in-frame clones and leaves some out. V and J calls and clone size follow that table, whereas D and trimming were derived from the DNA. The sample yields roughly 130,000 clones, roughly 80% seen once. The source is a woman aged 45-65 years with acute or convalescent COVID-19. The chain combines TRBV12-3 or TRBV12-4 with TRBJ2-3, with D uncertain. The specimen was peripheral blood. The CDR3 DNA is TGTGCCAGCAGTTCAATCCATACGCAGTATTTT. Translated, it gives CASSSIHTQYF.